What follows are 4 T cell receptor beta chains derived from one specimen sequenced in a study of blood T cells in healthy people across ages. Then a second PCR, running about 6 to 11 cycles, was carried out with a sample-barcoded 5' primer and a J-beta primer mix. TCRdb processed the 5' RACE reads anew with MiXCR; each CDR3 protein has one entry. This repertoire shows around 1,800,000 distinct CDR3 sequences, roughly two fifths found once; its top ten account for under 30%. Material: blood. These receptors were obtained from a human donor in good health.

CDR3 coding DNA: TGTGCCAGCAGGGGGCTATCGGGGCCACTTTATGGCTACACCTTC. Translating it yields CASRGLSGPLYGYTF. The chain combines TRBV12-3 or TRBV12-4 with TRBJ1-2; tentatively, D is TRBD1 (5 bases). The CDR3 is 15 residues long. The V end lost 6 bases, the J end lost 5 bases, and 19 bases lay between the germline ends.

This clonotype has a handful of counts. This chain uses TRBV20-1 with TRBJ2-5; possible D gene TRBD2, 5 bases. V dropped 5 bases and J dropped 4 bases, with 11 bases sitting between them. The CDR3 has 12 residues. Germline V lookup: CDR1 DFQATT, CDR2 SNEGSKA (reference sequence). The CDR3 nucleotides are TGCAGTGCTTCTACTAGAGCAGAGACCCAGTACTTC. Protein: CSASTRAETQYF.

This clonotype has just a few counts. The chain recombines TRBV12-3 or TRBV12-4 with TRBJ2-3; D is perhaps TRBD2 (5 bases). Trimming stripped 2 bases from V and 1 base from J, with 10 bases between. This CDR3 has 15 residues. The CDR3 DNA reads as TGTGCCAGCAGTTTATATCGGGGTCGCACAGATACGCAGTATTTT. This encodes CASSLYRGRTDTQYF.

The sample holds many counts of this clonotype. The chain is built from TRBV12-3 or TRBV12-4 and TRBJ2-1, with 11 bases identical to TRBD2. CDR3 length: 18 residues. The trim removed 4 bases at V and 4 bases at J, leaving 12 bases unmatched. The CDR3 region has the DNA TGTGCCAGCAGTTCCGTAACCGGACTAGCGGGTTCTTACAATGAGCAGTTCTTC. This translates into CASSSVTGLAGSYNEQFF.